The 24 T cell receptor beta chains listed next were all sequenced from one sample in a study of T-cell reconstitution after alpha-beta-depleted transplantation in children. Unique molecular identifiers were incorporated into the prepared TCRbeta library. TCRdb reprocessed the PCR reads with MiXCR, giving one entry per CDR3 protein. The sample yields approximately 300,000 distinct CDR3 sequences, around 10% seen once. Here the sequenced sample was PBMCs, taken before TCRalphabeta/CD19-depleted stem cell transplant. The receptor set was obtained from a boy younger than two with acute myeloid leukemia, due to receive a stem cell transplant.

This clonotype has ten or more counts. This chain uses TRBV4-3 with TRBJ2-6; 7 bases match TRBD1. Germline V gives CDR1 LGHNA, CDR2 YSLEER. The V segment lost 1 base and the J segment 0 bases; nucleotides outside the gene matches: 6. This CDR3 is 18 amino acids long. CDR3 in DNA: TGCGCCAGCAGCCAAGTATGGCAGGGGGACTCTGGGGCCAACGTCCTGACTTTC. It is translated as CASSQVWQGDSGANVLTF.

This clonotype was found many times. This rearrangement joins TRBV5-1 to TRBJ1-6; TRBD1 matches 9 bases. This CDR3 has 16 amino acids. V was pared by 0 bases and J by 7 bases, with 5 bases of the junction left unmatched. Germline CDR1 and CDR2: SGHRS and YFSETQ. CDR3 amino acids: CASSLARGTGNSPLHF. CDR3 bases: TGCGCCAGCAGCTTGGCCAGGGGGACAGGGAATTCACCCCTCCACTTT.

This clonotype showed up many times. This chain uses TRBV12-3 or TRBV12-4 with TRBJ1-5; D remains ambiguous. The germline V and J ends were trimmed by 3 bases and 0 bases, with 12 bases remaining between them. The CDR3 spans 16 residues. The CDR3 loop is CASSFNEVYSNQPQHF. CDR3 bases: TGTGCCAGCAGTTTTAATGAGGTATATAGCAATCAGCCCCAGCATTTT.

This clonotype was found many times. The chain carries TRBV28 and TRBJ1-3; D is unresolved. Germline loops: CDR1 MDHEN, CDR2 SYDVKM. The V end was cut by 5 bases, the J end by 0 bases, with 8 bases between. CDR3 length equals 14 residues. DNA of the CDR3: TGTGCCAGCAGTGTCGGTGACTCTGGAAACACCATATATTTT. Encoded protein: CASSVGDSGNTIYF.

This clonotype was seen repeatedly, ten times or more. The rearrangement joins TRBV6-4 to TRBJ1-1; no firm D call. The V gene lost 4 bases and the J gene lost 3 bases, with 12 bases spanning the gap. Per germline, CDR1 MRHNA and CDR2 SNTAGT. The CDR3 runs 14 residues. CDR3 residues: CASSGRFGDTEAFF. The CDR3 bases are TGTGCCAGCAGTGGAAGGTTTGGGGACACTGAAGCTTTCTTT.

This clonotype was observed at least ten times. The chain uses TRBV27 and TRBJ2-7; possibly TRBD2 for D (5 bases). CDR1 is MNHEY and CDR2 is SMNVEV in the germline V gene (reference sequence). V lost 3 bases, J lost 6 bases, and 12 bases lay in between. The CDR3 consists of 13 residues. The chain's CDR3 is CASSFFVRGEQYF. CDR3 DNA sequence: TGTGCCAGCAGTTTTTTCGTTCGGGGCGAGCAGTACTTC.

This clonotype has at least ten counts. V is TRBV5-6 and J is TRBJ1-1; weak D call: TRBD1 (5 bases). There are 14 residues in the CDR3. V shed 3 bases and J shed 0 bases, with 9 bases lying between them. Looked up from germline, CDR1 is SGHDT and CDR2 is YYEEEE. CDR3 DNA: TGTGCCAGCAGCTGGGGGGGGGTGAACACTGAAGCTTTCTTT. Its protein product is CASSWGGVNTEAFF. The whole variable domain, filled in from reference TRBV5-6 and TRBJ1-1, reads DAGVTQSPTHLIKTRGQQVTLRCSPKSGHDTVSWYQQALGQGPQFIFQYYEEEERQRGNFPDRFSGHQFPNYSSELNVNALLLGDSALYLCASSWGGVNTEAFFGQGTRLTVV.

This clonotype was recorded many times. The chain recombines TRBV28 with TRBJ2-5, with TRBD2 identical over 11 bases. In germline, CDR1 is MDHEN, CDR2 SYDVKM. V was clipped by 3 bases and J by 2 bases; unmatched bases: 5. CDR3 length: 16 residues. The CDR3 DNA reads TGTGCCAGCAGTTTGGTAGCGGGAGGGCCGCAAGAGACCCAGTACTTC. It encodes CASSLVAGGPQETQYF.

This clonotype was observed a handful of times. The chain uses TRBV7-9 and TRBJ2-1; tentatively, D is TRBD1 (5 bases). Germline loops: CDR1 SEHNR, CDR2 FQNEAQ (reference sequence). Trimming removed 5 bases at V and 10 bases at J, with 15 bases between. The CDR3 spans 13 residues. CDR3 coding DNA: TGTGCCAGCAGCCTAGGACACCCTGTGGAGCAGTTCTTC. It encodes CASSLGHPVEQFF.

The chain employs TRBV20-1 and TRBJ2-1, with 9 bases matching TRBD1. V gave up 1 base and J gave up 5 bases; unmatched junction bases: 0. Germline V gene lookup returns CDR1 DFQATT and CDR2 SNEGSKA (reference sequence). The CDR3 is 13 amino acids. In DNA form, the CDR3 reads TGCAGTGCTAGAGGACAGGGGGACAATGAGCAGTTCTTC. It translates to CSARGQGDNEQFF.

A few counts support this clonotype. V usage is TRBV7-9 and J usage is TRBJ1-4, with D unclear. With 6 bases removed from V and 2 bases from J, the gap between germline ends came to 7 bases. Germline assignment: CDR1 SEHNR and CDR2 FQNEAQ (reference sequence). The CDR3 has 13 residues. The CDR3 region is CASRRVTNEKLFF. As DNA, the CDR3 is TGTGCCAGCAGGCGGGTGACTAATGAAAAACTGTTTTTT.

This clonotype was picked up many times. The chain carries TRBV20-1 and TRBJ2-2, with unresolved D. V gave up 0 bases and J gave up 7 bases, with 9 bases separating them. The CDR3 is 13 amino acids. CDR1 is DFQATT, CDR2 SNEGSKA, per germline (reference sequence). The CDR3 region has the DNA TGCAGTGCTAGAGATGGGGTGGACGGGGAGCTGTTTTTT. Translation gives CSARDGVDGELFF.

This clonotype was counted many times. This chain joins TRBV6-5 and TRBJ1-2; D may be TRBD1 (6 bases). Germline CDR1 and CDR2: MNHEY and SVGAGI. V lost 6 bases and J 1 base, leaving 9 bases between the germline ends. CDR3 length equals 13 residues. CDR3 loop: CASRPGVNYGYTF. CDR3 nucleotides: TGTGCCAGCAGACCAGGGGTTAACTATGGCTACACCTTC.

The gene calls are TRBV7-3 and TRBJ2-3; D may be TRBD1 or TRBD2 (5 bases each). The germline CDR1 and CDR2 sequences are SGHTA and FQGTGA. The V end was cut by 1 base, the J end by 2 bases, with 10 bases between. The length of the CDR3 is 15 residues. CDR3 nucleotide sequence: TGTGCCAGCAGCTTAAGTGGGGGAGACACAGATACGCAGTATTTT. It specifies CASSLSGGDTDTQYF.

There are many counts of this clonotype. The CDR3 here is CSARSPGQGYSNQPQHF. The CDR3 DNA reads as TGCAGTGCTAGGTCTCCGGGACAGGGCTATAGCAATCAGCCCCAGCATTTT. J is TRBJ1-5 and V is TRBV20-1; TRBD1 aligns across 9 bases. Germline V gene data show CDR1 as DFQATT and CDR2 as SNEGSKA (reference sequence). The J segment lost 0 bases and the V segment lost 3 bases, leaving 9 bases of the junction unmatched. The CDR3 totals 17 residues.

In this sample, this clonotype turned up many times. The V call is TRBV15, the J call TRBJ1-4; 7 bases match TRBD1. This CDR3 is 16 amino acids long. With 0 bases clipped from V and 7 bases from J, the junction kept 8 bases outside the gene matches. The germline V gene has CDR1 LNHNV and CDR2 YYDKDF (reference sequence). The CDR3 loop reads CATSRDSGTASEKLFF. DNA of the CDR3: TGTGCCACCAGCAGAGACTCCGGGACAGCGAGTGAAAAACTGTTTTTT. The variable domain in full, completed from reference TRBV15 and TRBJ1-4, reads DAMVIQNPRYQVTQFGKPVTLSCSQTLNHNVMYWYQQKSSQAPKLLFHYYDKDFNNEADTPDNFQSRRPNTSFCFLDIRSPGLGDTAMYLCATSRDSGTASEKLFFGSGTQLSVL.

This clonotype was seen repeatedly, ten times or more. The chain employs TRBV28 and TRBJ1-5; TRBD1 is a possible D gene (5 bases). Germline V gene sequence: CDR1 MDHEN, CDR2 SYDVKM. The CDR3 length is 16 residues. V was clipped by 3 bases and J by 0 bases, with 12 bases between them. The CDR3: CASSLRGQYSNQPQHF. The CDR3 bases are TGTGCCAGCAGTTTGCGGGGCCAATATAGCAATCAGCCCCAGCATTTT.

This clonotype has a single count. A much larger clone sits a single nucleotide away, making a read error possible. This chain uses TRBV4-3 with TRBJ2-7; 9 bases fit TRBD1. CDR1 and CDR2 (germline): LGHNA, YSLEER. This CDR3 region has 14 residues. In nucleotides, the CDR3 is TGCGCCAGCAGCCCCTGGACAGGGGCCTACGAGCATTACTTC. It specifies CASSPWTGAYEHYF.

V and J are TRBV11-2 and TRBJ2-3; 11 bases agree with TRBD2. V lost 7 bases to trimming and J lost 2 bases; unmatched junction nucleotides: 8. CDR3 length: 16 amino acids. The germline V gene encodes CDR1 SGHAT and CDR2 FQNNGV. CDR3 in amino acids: CASTLRLAGSTDTQYF. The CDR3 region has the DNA TGTGCCAGCACCTTGAGACTAGCGGGATCCACAGATACGCAGTATTTT.

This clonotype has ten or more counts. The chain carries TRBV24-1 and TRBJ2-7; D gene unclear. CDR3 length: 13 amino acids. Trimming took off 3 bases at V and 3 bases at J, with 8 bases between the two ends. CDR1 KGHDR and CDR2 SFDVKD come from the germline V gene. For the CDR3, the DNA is TGTGCCACCAGTGATCGGCAGAACTACGAGCAGTACTTC. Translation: CATSDRQNYEQYF.

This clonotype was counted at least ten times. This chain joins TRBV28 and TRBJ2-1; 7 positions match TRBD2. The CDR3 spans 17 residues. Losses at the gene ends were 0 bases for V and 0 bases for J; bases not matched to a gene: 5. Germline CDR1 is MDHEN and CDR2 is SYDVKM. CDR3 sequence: CASSLWAGAPSYNEQFF. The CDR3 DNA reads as TGTGCCAGCAGTTTATGGGCGGGAGCCCCCTCCTACAATGAGCAGTTCTTC.

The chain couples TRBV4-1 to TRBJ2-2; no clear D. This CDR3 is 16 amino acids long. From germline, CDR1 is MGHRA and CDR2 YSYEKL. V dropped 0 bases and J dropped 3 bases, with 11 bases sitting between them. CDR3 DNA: TGCGCCAGCAGCCAAGAGTTCTGGGGATACACCGGGGAGCTGTTTTTT. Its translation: CASSQEFWGYTGELFF.

The CDR3 DNA is TGTGCCAGCAGTTACTCTCTAGCGGGGAGGACAGATACGCAGTATTTT. Its translation is CASSYSLAGRTDTQYF. The chain is built from TRBV6-2 or TRBV6-3 and TRBJ2-3, with 9 bases lining up with TRBD2. V trimming: 0 bases; J trimming: 3 bases; junction bases outside the gene matches: 4. Germline lookup yields CDR1 MNHEY and CDR2 SVGEGT. The CDR3 sequence is 16 residues long.

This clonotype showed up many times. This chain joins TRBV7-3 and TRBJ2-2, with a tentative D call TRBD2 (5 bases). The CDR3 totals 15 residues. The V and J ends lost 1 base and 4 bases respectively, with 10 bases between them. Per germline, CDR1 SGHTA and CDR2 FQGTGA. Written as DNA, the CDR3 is TGTGCCAGCAGCTTAATCGGGCGGGTCACCGGGGAGCTGTTTTTT. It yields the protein CASSLIGRVTGELFF.